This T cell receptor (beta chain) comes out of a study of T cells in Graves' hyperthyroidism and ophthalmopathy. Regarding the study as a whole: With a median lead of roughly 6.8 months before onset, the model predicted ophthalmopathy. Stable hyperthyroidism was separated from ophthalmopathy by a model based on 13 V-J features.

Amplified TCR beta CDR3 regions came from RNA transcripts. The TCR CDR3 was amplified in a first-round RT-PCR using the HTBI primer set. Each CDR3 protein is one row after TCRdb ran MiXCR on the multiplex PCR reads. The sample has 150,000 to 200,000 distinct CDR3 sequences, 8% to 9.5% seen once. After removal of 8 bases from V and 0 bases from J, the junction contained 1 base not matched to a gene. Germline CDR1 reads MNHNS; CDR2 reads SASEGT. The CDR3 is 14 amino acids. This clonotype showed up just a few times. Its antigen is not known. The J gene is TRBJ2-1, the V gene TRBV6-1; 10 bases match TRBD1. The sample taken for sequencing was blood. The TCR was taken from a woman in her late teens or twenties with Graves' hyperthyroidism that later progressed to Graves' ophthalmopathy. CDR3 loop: CASWDRGSYNEQFF. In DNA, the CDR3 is TGTGCCAGCTGGGACAGGGGCTCCTACAATGAGCAGTTCTTC.